This T cell receptor (beta chain) was observed in a study of tumor-infiltrating lymphocytes in localized non-small cell lung cancer. Study-level background: Tumor tissue and non-adjacent uninvolved lung came from each patient. Overall study findings and caveats: No T-cell fraction difference was seen between IM1 and IM2 tumors.

The germline V gene has CDR1 ENHRY and CDR2 SYGVKD. The CDR3 spans 19 residues. The V and J ends lost 4 bases and 4 bases, in that order; junction bases with no gene match: 15. As for this clone: Antigen unknown.

Sequencing used immunoSEQ multiplex PCR; TCRdb keeps in-frame clones, though not all of them. The sample contains fewer than 25,000 clones, approximately 80% of which appear only once. The chain links TRBV10-3 to TRBJ2-2; 10 nucleotides align to TRBD2. Sequenced sample: lung tumor tissue. The sequence came from a human donor with non-small cell lung cancer. The CDR3 region has the DNA TGTGCCATCAGTGTAACCGGGACTAGCGCCAACGGGGGCACCGGGGAGCTGTTTTTT. Translating it yields CAISVTGTSANGGTGELFF.